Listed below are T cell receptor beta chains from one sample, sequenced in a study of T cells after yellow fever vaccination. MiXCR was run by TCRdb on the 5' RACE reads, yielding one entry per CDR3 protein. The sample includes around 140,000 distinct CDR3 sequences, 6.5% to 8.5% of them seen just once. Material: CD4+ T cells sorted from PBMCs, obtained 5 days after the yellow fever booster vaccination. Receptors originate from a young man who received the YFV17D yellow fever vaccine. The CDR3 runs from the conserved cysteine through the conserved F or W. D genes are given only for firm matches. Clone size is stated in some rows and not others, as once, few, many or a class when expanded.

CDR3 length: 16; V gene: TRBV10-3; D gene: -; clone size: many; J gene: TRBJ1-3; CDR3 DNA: TGTGCCATCGGTGCACCTCGACCGAACTCTGGAAACACCATATATTTT; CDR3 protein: CAIGAPRPNSGNTIYF
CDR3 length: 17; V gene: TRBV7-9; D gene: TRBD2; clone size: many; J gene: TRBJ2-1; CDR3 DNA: TGTGCCAGCAGCCTCCTCACCGGGACTAGCGGGAGCAATGAGCAGTTCTTC; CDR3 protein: CASSLLTGTSGSNEQFF
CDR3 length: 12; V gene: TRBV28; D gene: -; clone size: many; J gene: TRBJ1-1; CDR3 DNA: TGTGCCAGCAGCCTCGGCAGGGGTGGAACTTTCTTT; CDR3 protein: CASSLGRGGTFF
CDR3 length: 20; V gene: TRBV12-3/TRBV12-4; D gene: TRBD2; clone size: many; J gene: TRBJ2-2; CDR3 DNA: TGTGCCAGCAGTCCACGACCGGGCCTCCCCGGACTAGCGGGACCCGGGGAGCTGTTTTTT; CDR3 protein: CASSPRPGLPGLAGPGELFF
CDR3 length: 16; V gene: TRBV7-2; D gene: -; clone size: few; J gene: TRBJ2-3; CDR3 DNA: TGTGCCAGCAGCCTGGGAGTTGCGGTGGGCACAGATACGCAGTATTTT; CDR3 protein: CASSLGVAVGTDTQYF
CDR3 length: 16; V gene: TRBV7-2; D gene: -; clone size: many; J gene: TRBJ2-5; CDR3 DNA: TGTGCCAGCAGCTTAGGTTGGCTGGGGCTAACCGAGACCCAGTACTTC; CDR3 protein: CASSLGWLGLTETQYF
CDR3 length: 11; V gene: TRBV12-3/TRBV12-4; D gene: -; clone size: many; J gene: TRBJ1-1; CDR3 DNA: TGTGCCAGCAGTTTGGGAGGGAAAGCTTTCTTT; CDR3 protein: CASSLGGKAFF
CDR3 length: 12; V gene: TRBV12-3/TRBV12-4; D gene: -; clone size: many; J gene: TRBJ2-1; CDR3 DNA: TGTGCCAGCAGTTCCACAGGCCTTGAGCAGTTCTTC; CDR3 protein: CASSSTGLEQFF
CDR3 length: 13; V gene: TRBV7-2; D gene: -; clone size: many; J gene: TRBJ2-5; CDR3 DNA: TGTGCCAGCAGTCTCCGACAGGTAGAGACCCAGTACTTC; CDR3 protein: CASSLRQVETQYF
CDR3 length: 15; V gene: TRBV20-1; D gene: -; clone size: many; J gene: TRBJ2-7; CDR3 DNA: TGCAGTGCAGGGACGTCGGTACAGTTACCCTACGAGCAGTACTTC; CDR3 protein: CSAGTSVQLPYEQYF
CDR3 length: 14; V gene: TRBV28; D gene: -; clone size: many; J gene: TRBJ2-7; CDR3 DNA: TGTGCCAGCGTTGTACAGGCTCCCCGGTACGAGCAGTACTTC; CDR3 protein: CASVVQAPRYEQYF
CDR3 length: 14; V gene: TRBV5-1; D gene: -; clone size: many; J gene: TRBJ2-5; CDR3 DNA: TGCGCCAGCAGCTTCCCGGGGACGAAAGAGACCCAGTACTTC; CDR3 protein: CASSFPGTKETQYF
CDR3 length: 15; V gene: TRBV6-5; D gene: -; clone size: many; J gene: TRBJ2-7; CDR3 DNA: TGTGCCAGCAGTTACTCGAGGGTCAGGGTCGACGAGCAGTACTTC; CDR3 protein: CASSYSRVRVDEQYF
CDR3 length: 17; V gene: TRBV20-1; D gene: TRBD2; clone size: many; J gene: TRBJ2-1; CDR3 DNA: TGCAGTGCTAGAGTCCCCGGGCTAGCGGGGTCCTACAATGAGCAGTTCTTC; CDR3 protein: CSARVPGLAGSYNEQFF
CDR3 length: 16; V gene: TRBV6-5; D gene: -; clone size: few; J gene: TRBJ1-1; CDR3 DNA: TGTGCCAGCAGCCCCTCCTTACTGTTCAGAATCCCTGAAGCTTTCTTT; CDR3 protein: CASSPSLLFRIPEAFF
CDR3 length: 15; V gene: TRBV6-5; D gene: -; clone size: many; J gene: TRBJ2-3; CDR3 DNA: TGTGCCAGCAGTTACTCTGGGCGGAGCACAGATACGCAGTATTTT; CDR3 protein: CASSYSGRSTDTQYF
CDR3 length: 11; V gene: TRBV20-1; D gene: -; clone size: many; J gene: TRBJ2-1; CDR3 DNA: TGCAGTGCTCTTTCCGGGACTTTGCAGTTCTTC; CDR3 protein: CSALSGTLQFF
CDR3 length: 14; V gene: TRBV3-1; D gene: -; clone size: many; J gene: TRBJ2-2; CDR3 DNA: TGTGCCAGCAGCCTCCGAGGGAACACCGGGGAGCTGTTTTTT; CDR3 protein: CASSLRGNTGELFF
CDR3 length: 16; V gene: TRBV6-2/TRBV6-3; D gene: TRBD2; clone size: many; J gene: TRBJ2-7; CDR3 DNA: TGTGCCAGCCAGGAAGGACTAGCGGGGACCTCCTACGAGCAGTACTTC; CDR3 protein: CASQEGLAGTSYEQYF
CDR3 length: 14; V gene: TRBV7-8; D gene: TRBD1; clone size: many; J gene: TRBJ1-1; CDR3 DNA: TGTGCCAGCAGCACGTCCCGGGACAGCTTTAAAGCTTTCTTT; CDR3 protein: CASSTSRDSFKAFF
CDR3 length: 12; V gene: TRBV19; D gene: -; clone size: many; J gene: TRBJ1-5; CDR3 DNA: TGTGCCAGTAGTCCCATTGATCAGCCCCAGCATTTT; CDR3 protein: CASSPIDQPQHF
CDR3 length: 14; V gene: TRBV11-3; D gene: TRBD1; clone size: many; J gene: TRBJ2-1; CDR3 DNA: TGTGCCAGCGGGACAGGGCCACCTAACAATGAGCAGTTCTTC; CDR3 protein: CASGTGPPNNEQFF
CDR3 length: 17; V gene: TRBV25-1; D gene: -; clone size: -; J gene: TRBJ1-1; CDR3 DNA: TGTGCCAGCATCGCTTCGGAATGGACAGTCGGGAACACTGAAGCTTTCTTT; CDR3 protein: CASIASEWTVGNTEAFF
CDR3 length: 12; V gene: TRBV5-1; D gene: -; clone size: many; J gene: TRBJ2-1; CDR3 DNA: TGCGCCAGCAACCGGGACGGGATCGAGCAGTTCTTC; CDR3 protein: CASNRDGIEQFF
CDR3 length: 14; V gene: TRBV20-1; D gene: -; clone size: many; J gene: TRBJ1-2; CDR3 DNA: TGCAGTGCCCCCCCCCGACAGCCAGCGTATGGCTACACCTTC; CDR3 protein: CSAPPRQPAYGYTF
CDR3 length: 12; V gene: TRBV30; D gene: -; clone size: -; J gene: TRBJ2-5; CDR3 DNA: TGTGCCTGGAAGTTTACAGAAGAGACCCAGTACTTC; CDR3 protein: CAWKFTEETQYF
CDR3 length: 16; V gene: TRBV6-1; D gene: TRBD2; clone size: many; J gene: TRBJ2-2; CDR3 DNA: TGTGCCAGCAGCGACCCTAGCGGGAGCGGGACCGGGGAGCTGTTTTTT; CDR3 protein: CASSDPSGSGTGELFF
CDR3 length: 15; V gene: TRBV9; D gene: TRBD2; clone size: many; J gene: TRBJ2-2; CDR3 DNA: TGTGCCAGCAGCCCACTAGCGGTGCTAACCGGGGAGCTGTTTTTT; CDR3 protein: CASSPLAVLTGELFF
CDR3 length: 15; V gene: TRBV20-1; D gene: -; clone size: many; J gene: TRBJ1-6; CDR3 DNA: TGCAGTGCCCACGGGAGAGGGGTCTATAATTCACCCCTCCACTTT; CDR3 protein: CSAHGRGVYNSPLHF
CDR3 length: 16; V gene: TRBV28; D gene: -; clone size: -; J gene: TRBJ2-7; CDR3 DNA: TGTGCCAGCAGTTTGCCAGCCAGGGGTCGGGGCTACGAGCAGTACTTC; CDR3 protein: CASSLPARGRGYEQYF
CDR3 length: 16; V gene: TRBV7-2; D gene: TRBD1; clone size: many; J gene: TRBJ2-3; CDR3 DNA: TGTGCCAGCAGCCTAAGGGTCGGGACAGGCGGAAATACGCAGTATTTT; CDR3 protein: CASSLRVGTGGNTQYF
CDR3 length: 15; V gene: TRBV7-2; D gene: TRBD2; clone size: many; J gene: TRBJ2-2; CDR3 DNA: TGTGCCAGCAGACTAAGCGGGAGGAACACCGGGGAGCTGTTTTTT; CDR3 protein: CASRLSGRNTGELFF
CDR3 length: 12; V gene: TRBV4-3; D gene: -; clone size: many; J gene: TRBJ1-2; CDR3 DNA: TGCGCCAGCAGCCAATCGGGGTATGGCTACACCTTC; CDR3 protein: CASSQSGYGYTF
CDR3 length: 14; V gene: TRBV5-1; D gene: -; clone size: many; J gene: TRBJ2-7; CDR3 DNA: TGCGCCAGCAGCTTGGGCGGACAGTTATCTGAGCAGTACTTC; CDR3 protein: CASSLGGQLSEQYF
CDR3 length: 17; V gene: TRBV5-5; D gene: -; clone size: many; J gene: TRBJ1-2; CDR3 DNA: TGTGCCAGCAGCCTCGCGACAGGCATCTCGACCCCCTATGGCTACACCTTC; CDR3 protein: CASSLATGISTPYGYTF
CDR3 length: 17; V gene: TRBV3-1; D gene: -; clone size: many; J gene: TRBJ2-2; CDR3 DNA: TGTGCCAGCAGCCCACGGGGGGCGGGGGAATACACCGGGGAGCTGTTTTTT; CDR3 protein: CASSPRGAGEYTGELFF
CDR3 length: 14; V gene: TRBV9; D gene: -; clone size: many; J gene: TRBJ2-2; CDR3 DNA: TGTGCCAGCAGCGTGGACACGGGCACCGGGGAGCTGTTTTTT; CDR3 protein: CASSVDTGTGELFF
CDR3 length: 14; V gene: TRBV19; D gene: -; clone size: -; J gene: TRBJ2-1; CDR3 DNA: TGTGCCAGTGGTGGGGGAGCATCCTACAATGAGCAGTTCTTC; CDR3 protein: CASGGGASYNEQFF
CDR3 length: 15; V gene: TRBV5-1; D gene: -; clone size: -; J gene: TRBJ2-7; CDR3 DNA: TGCGCCAGCAGCTTGTCTCTCTCGAGCTCCTACGAGCAGTACTTC; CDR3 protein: CASSLSLSSSYEQYF
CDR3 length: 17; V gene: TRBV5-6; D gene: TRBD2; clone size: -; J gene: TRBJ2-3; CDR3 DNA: TGTGCCAGCAGCCAAACCCTCAGCGGGACTAGCACAGATACGCAGTATTTT; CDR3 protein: CASSQTLSGTSTDTQYF
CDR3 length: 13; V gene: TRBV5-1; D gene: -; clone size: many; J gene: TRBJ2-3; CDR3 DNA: TGCGCCAGCAGCGGTGCTAGCACAGATACGCAGTATTTT; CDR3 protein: CASSGASTDTQYF
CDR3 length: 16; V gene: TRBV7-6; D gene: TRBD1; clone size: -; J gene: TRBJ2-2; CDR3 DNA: TGTGCCAGCAGCGTAAGGACAGGGGCGAACACCGGGGAGCTGTTTTTT; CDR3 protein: CASSVRTGANTGELFF
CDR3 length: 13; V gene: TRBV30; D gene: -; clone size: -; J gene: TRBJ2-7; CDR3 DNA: TGTGCCTGGAGGGAGGTTGCTTCCTACGAGCAGTACTTC; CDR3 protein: CAWREVASYEQYF
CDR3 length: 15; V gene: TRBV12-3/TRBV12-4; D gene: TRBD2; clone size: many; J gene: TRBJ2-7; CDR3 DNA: TGTGCCAGCAGTTTCGTAGCGGGAGGGCTAAACGAGCAGTACTTC; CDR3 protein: CASSFVAGGLNEQYF
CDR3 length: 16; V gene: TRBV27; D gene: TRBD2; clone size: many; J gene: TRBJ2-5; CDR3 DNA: TGTGCCAGCAGTGTCGGGCCGGGACTAGCAGGGGAGACCCAGTACTTC; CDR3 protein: CASSVGPGLAGETQYF
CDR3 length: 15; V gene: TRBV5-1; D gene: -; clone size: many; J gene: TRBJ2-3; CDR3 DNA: TGCGCCAGCAGCTCTGGTGGGGTCGGGACAGATACGCAGTATTTT; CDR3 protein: CASSSGGVGTDTQYF
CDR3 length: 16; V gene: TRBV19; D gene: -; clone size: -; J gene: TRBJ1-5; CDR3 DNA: TGTGCCAGTAGTCGTACCCTCACAGGGTTGAATCAGCCCCAGCATTTT; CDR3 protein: CASSRTLTGLNQPQHF
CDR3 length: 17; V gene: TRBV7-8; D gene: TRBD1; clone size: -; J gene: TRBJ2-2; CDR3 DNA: TGTGCCAGCAGCCCAGGGGACAGGGGGCGGGGAATCGGGGAGCTGTTTTTT; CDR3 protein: CASSPGDRGRGIGELFF
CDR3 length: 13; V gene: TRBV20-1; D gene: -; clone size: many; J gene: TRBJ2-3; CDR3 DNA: TGCAGTGCCGATCGACAGGGCACAGATACGCAGTATTTT; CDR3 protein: CSADRQGTDTQYF
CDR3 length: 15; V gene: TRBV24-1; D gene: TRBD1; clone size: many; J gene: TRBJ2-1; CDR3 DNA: TGTGCCACCAGTGATTTAAACAGGGGCTACAATGAGCAGTTCTTC; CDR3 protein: CATSDLNRGYNEQFF
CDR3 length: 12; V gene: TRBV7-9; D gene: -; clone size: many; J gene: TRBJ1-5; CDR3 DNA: TGTGCCAGCAGCTTAGCGCATCAGCCCCAGCATTTT; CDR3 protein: CASSLAHQPQHF